This TCR beta chain came from a study of shared clonotypes between healthy human individuals. Only in-frame clones appear in the TCRdb table, and some are missing; sequencing was by immunoSEQ multiplex PCR. The table has about a million clones, more than 75% seen once; the top ten hold roughly 1.5%. This TCR derives from a man aged 18-30 years in good health. Sequencing input: memory CD4+ T cells sorted from blood. Subset: CD45RA-negative fraction.

CDR3 nucleotide sequence: TGTGCCAGCAGCTTAGTCGGACAAGGGACTAATGAAAAACTGTTTTTT. Its protein is CASSLVGQGTNEKLFF. The chain combines TRBV7-2 with TRBJ1-4; D possibly corresponds to TRBD1 (5 bases). The CDR3 sequence is 16 residues long. Trimming left V 1 base short and J 2 bases short, with 11 bases between. Germline V lookup: CDR1 SGHTA, CDR2 FQGNSA.